This T cell receptor beta chain was obtained from a study of cytomegalovirus exposure and HLA in healthy donors. Study results and limitations: V- and J-gene trimming in TCR beta was tied to a missense DCLRE1C variant by an analysis performed later.

The PCR was carried out with 60 Vbeta primers and 13 Jbeta primers. Method: immunoSEQ multiplex PCR; TCRdb's copy keeps in-frame clones and lacks some. This sample has over 100,000 clones; around 75% occur once, and the top ten carry roughly 0.82%. Note on this clone: What it recognizes is unknown.

This CDR3 is built from 15 residues. V was trimmed by 3 bases and J by 1 base, leaving 10 bases between them. Germline V CDR1 and CDR2: LNHDA, SQIVND (reference sequence). The sequenced material came from PBMCs. The sequence was obtained from a young woman in good health and CMV-seronegative. The chain links TRBV19 to TRBJ1-5; TRBD1 might be the D (6 bases). Written as DNA, the CDR3 is TGTGCCAGTAGTATTGCTAGGGGGAGCAATCAGCCCCAGCATTTT. The encoded protein is CASSIARGSNQPQHF. Based on the CDR3 plus reference TRBV19 and TRBJ1-5, the full variable domain is DGGITQSPKYLFRKEGQNVTLSCEQNLNHDAMYWYRQDPGQGLRLIYYSQIVNDFQKGDIAEGYSVSREKKESFPLTVTSAQKNPTAFYLCASSIARGSNQPQHFGDGTRLSIL.